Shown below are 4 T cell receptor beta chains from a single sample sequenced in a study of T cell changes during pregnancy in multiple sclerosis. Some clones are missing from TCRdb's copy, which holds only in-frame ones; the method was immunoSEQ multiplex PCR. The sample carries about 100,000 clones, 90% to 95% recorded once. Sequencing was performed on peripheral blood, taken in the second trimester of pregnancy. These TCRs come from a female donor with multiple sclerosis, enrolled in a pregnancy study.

The CDR3 region has the DNA TGTGCCAGCAGCGTCGGGGTTAAGGACATTCAGTACTTC. Protein sequence: CASSVGVKDIQYF. The J gene is TRBJ2-4, the V gene TRBV9; possible D gene TRBD2, 5 bases. V lost 2 bases to trimming and J lost 8 bases, with 11 bases between them. The CDR3 totals 13 residues. The V gene's germline CDR1 is SGDLS and CDR2 YYNGEE. Variable domain in full (rest from reference TRBV9 and TRBJ2-4): DSGVTQTPKHLITATGQRVTLRCSPRSGDLSVYWYQQSLDQGLQFLIQYYNGEERAKGNILERFSAQQFPDLHSELNLSSLELGDSALYFCASSVGVKDIQYFGAGTRLSVL.

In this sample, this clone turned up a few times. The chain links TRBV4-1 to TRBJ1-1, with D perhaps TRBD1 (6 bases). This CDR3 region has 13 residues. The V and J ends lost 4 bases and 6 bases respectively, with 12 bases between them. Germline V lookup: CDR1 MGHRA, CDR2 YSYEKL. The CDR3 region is CASSPPGQPEAFF. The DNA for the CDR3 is TGCGCCAGCAGCCCCCCCGGACAGCCTGAAGCTTTCTTT.

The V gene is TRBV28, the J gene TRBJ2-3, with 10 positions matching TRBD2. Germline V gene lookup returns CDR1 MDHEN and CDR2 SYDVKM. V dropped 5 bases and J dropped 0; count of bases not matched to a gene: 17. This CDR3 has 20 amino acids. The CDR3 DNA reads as TGTGCCAGCAGTACCCCTTGGGATAGCGGGGGGTTCCCAAGCACAGATACGCAGTATTTT. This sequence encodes CASSTPWDSGGFPSTDTQYF.

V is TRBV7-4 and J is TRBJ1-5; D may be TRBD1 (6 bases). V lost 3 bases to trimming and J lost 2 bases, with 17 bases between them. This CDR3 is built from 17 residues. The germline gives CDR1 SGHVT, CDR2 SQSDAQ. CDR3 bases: TGTGCCAGCAGCTTTCCTCAGGGGAAAAGTGGCAATCAGCCCCAGCATTTT. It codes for CASSFPQGKSGNQPQHF.